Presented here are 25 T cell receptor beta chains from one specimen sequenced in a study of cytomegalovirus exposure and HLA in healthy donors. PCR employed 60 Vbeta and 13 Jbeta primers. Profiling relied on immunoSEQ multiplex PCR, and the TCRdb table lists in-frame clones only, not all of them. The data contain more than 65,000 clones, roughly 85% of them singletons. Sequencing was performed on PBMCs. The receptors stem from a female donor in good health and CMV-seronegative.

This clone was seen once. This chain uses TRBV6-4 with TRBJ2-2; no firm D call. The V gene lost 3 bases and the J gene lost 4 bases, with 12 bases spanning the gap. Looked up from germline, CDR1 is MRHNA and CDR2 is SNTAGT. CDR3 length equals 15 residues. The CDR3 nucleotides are TGTGCCAGCAGTGAAGGAGCGTCGGGCACCGGGGAGCTGTTTTTT. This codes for CASSEGASGTGELFF.

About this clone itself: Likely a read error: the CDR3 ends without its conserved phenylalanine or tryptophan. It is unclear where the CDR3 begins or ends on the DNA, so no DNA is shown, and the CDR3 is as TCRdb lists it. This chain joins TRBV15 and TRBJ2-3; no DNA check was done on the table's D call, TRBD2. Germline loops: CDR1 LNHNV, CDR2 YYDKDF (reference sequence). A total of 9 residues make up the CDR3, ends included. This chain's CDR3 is CATSLPAGV.

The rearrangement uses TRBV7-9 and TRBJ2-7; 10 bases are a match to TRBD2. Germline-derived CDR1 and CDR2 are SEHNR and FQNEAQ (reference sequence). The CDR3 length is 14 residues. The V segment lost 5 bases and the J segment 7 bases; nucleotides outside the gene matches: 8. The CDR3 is CASSVLAGEGEQYF. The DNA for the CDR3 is TGTGCCAGCAGCGTGCTAGCGGGAGAGGGGGAGCAGTACTTC.

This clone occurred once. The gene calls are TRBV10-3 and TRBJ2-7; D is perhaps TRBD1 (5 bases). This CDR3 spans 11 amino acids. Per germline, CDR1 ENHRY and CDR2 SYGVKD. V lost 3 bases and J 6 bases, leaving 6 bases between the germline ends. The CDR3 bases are TGTGCCATCAGTGAACAGGTCGAGCAGTACTTC. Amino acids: CAISEQVEQYF.

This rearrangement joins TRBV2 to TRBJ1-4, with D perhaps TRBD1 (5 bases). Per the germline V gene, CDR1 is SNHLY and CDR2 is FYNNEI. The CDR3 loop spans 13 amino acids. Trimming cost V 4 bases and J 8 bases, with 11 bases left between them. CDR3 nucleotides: TGTGCCAGCAGTGTAGGGGTGGTAGAAAAACTGTTTTTT. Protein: CASSVGVVEKLFF. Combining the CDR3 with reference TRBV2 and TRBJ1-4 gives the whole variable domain EPEVTQTPSHQVTQMGQEVILRCVPISNHLYFYWYRQILGQKVEFLVSFYNNEISEKSEIFDDQFSVERPDGSNFTLKIRSTKLEDSAMYFCASSVGVVEKLFFGSGTQLSVL.

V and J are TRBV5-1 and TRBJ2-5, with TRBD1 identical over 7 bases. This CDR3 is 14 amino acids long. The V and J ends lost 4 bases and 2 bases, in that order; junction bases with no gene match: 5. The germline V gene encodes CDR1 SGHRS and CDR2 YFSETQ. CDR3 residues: CASSQQGDQETQYF. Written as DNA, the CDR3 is TGCGCCAGCAGCCAGCAGGGGGATCAAGAGACCCAGTACTTC. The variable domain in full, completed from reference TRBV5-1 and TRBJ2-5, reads KAGVTQTPRYLIKTRGQQVTLSCSPISGHRSVSWYQQTPGQGLQFLFEYFSETQRNKGNFPGRFSGRQFSNSRSEMNVSTLELGDSALYLCASSQQGDQETQYFGPGTRLLVL.

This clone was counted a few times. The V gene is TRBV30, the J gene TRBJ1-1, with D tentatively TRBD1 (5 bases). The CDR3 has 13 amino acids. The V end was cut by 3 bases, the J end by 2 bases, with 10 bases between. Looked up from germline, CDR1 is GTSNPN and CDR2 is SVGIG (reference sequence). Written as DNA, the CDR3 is TGTGCCTGGAGGCACAGGCGTAACACTGAAGCTTTCTTT. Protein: CAWRHRRNTEAFF.

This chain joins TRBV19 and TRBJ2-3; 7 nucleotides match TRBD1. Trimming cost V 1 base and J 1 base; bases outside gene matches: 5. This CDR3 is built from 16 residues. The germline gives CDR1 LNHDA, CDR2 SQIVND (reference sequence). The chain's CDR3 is CASSIGRGSRTDTQYF. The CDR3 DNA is TGTGCCAGTAGTATAGGCAGGGGGTCGCGCACAGATACGCAGTATTTT.

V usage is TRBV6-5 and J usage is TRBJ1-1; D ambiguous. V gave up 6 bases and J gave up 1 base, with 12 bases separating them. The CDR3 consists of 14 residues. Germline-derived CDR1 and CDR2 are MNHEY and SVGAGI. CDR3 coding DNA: TGTGCCAGCAGCCCTCGGACTGGGAACACTGAAGCTTTCTTT. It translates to CASSPRTGNTEAFF.

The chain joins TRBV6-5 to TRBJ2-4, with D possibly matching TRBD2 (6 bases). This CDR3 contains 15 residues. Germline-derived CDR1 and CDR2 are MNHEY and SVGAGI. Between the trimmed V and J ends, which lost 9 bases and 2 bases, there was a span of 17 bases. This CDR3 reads CASRILGGTKNIQYF. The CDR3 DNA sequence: TGTGCCAGTAGGATCCTAGGCGGGACCAAAAACATTCAGTACTTC.

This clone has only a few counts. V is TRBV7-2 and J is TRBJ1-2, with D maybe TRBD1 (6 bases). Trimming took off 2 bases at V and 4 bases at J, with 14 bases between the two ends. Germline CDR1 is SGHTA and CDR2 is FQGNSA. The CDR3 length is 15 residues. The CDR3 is CASSLRNRDGYGYTF. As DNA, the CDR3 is TGTGCCAGCAGCTTAAGGAACAGGGACGGCTATGGCTACACCTTC.

CDR3 nucleotides: TGTGCCAGCAGCTTATCCCCGACAGGCGATCAGCCCCAGCATTTT. It translates to CASSLSPTGDQPQHF. This chain joins TRBV7-6 and TRBJ1-5; TRBD1 is a possible D gene (6 bases). V was trimmed by 2 bases and J by 5 bases, leaving 13 bases between them. CDR3 size: 15 residues. Germline CDR1 SGHVS, CDR2 FNYEAQ.

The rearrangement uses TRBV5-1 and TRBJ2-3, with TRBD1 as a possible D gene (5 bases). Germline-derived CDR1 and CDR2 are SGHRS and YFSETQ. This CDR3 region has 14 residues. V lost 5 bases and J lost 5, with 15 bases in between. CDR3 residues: CASSGQGRRDTQYF. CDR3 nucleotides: TGCGCCAGCAGTGGGCAGGGAAGGAGAGATACGCAGTATTTT. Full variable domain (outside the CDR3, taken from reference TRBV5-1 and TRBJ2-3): KAGVTQTPRYLIKTRGQQVTLSCSPISGHRSVSWYQQTPGQGLQFLFEYFSETQRNKGNFPGRFSGRQFSNSRSEMNVSTLELGDSALYLCASSGQGRRDTQYFGPGTRLTVL.

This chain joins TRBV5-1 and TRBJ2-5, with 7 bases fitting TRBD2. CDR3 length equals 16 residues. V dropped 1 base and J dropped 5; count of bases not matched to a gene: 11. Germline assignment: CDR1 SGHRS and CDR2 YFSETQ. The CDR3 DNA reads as TGCGCCAGCAGCTTGAGGGTCGGGGGGAATAGCGAGACCCAGTACTTC. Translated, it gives CASSLRVGGNSETQYF.

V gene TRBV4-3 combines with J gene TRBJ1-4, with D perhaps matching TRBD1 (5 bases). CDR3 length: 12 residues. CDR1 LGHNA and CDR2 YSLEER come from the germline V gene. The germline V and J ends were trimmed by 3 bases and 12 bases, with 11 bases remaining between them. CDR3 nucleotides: TGCGCCAGCAGCCAGGGGGGTTCTGAACTGTTTTTT. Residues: CASSQGGSELFF.

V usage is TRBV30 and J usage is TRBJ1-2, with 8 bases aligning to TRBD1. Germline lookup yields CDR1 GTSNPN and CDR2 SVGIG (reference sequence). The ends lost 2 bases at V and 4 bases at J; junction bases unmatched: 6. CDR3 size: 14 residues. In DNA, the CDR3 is TGTGCCTGGAGTCAGACAGGGGTTAGCTATGGCTACACCTTC. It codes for CAWSQTGVSYGYTF.

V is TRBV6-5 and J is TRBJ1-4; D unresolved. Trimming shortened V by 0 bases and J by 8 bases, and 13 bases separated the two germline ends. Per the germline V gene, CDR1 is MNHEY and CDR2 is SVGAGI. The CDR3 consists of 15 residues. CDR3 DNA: TGTGCCAGCAGTTACTCGAGTCGGGGTGGAGAAAAACTGTTTTTT. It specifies CASSYSSRGGEKLFF.

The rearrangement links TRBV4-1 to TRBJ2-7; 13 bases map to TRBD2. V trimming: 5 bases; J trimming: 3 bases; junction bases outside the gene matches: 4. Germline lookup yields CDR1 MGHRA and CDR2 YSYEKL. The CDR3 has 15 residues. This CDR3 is CASSKGTSGVYEQYF. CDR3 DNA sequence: TGCGCCAGCAGCAAAGGGACTAGCGGGGTCTACGAGCAGTACTTC.

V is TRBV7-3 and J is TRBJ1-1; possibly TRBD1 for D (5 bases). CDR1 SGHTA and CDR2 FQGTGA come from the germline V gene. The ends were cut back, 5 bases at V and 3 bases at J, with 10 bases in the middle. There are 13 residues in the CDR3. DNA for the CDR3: TGTGCCAGCAGCAAAGACAGATACACTGAAGCTTTCTTT. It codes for CASSKDRYTEAFF.

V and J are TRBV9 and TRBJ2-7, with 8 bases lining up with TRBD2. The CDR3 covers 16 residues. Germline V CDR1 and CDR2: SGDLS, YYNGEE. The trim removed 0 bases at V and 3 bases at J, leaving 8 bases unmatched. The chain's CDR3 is CASSVDSSGGLYEQYF. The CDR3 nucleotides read TGTGCCAGCAGCGTAGATAGCAGCGGGGGACTCTACGAGCAGTACTTC.

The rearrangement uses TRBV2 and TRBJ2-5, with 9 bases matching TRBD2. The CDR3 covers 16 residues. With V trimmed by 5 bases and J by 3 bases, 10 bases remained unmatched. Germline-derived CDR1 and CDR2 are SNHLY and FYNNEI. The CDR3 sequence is CASSRDLAGQKETQYF. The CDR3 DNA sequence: TGTGCCAGCAGTCGAGACCTAGCGGGGCAGAAAGAGACCCAGTACTTC.

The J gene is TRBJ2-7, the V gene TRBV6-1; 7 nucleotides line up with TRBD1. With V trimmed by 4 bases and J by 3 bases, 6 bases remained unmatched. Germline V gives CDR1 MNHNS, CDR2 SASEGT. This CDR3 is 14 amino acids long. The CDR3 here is CASSAYRDSYEQYF. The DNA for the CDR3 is TGTGCCAGCAGTGCCTACCGGGACAGCTACGAGCAGTACTTC.

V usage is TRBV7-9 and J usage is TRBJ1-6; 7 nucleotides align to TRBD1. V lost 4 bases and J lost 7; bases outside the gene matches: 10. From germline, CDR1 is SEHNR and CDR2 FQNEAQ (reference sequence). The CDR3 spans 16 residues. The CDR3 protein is CASSSRTGQRNSPLHF. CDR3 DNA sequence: TGTGCCAGCAGCTCAAGAACGGGACAGCGAAATTCACCCCTCCACTTT.

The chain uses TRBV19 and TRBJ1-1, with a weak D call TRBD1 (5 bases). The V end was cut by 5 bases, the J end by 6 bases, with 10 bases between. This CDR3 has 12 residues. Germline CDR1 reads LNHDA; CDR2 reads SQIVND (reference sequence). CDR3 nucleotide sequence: TGTGCCAGTAGTGTCCGGGGGGCTGAAGCTTTCTTT. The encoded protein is CASSVRGAEAFF.

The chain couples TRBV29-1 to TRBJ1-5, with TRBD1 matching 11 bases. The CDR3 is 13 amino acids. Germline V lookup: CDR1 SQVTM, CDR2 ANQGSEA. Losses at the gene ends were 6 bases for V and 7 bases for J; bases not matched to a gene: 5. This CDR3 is CSVGGTGGQPQHF. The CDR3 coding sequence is TGCAGCGTGGGAGGGACAGGGGGGCAGCCCCAGCATTTT.